This T cell receptor (beta chain) was recorded in a study of blood T cell repertoires in COVID-19. Across the whole study: COVID-19 samples from acute and convalescent phases originated in the United States, Italy and Spain. In each case, the material was cDNA or gDNA derived from T cells, B-cell-depleted T cells, or PBMCs.

The sample holds many counts of this clone. The repertoire was sequenced with immunoSEQ multiplex PCR; TCRdb's copy has only in-frame clones and lacks some. The repertoire holds about 84,000 clones, less than 85% seen once, with approximately 6.8% in the top ten. The CDR3 contains 14 residues. CDR1 and CDR2 (germline): SGHRS, YFSETQ. V lost 0 bases, J lost 7 bases, and 13 bases lay in between. This clonotype was sampled from a man in his 70s with acute or convalescent COVID-19. The specimen sequenced was peripheral blood. The rearrangement joins TRBV5-1 to TRBJ1-2, with D possibly TRBD1 on 6 matching bases. CDR3 sequence reads: CASSLDAGAGGYTF. The CDR3 DNA reads as TGCGCCAGCAGCTTGGATGCAGGGGCGGGTGGCTACACCTTC.